What follows are 27 T cell receptor beta chains derived from one specimen sequenced in a study of blood T cell repertoires in COVID-19 (dated by TCRdb to 2018 to 2021). The method was the immunoSEQ multiplex PCR assay. TCRdb provides this immuneACCESS table in a form limited to in-frame rearrangements. Some clones are lacking; in checked studies, under half of them reflect an unresolved V gene, and why the rest are absent is not known. This sample holds around 81,000 clones; approximately 84% were observed only once. In total, the top ten clones hold around 13% of the sample. Sequencing was done on a sample of peripheral blood. These receptors were collected from a human donor in a cohort sampled during active COVID-19.

The V call is TRBV11-2, the J call TRBJ2-1, with 7 bases that match TRBD2. V lost 0 bases, J lost 4 bases, and 3 bases stayed unmatched. Per the germline V gene, CDR1 is SGHAT and CDR2 is FQNNGV. CDR3 size: 15 residues. The CDR3: CASSLDRGEYNEQFF. CDR3 nucleotide sequence: TGTGCCAGCAGCTTAGATCGGGGGGAATACAATGAGCAGTTCTTC.

The rearrangement links TRBV7-2 to TRBJ2-3; unclear D gene. Germline CDR1 reads SGHTA; CDR2 reads FQGNSA. V lost 3 bases and J lost 4, with 5 bases in between. CDR3 length: 12 amino acids. The CDR3 region has the DNA TGTGCCAGCAGCTTTTTCTCAGATACGCAGTATTTT. This codes for CASSFFSDTQYF.

The chain joins TRBV3-1 (or the pseudogene TRBV3-2) to TRBJ1-1; D unresolved. This CDR3 comprises 12 residues. The germline CDR1 and CDR2 sequences are LGHDT and YNNKEL (reference sequence). V lost 3 bases to trimming and J lost 4 bases, with 6 bases between them. CDR3 amino acids: CASSHEGTEAFF. The CDR3 coding sequence is TGTGCCAGCAGCCACGAGGGCACTGAAGCTTTCTTT.

The rearrangement uses TRBV7-2 and TRBJ1-6; D may be TRBD1 (6 bases). Looked up from germline, CDR1 is SGHTA and CDR2 is FQGNSA. The germline V and J ends were trimmed by 2 bases and 14 bases, with 13 bases remaining between them. The CDR3 sequence is 13 residues long. CDR3 in DNA: TGTGCCAGCAGCTTACAGGGGCGAGGGGCCCTCCACTTT. This encodes CASSLQGRGALHF.

This chain joins TRBV5-1 and TRBJ2-1; 9 bases line up with TRBD2. This CDR3 has 15 amino acids. In germline, CDR1 is SGHRS, CDR2 YFSETQ. Losses at the gene ends were 4 bases for V and 4 bases for J; bases not matched to a gene: 6. CDR3 in amino acids: CASSRAGGPYNEQFF. The CDR3, as DNA: TGCGCCAGCAGCAGGGCGGGGGGGCCTTACAATGAGCAGTTCTTC.

V usage is TRBV19 and J usage is TRBJ2-7; TRBD2 aligns across 8 bases. Trimming removed 5 bases from V and 4 bases from J; junction bases left unmatched: 7. The CDR3 loop spans 14 amino acids. CDR1 is LNHDA and CDR2 is SQIVND in the germline V gene (reference sequence). This CDR3 is CASSDGGASYEQYF. In DNA form, the CDR3 reads TGTGCCAGTAGTGACGGGGGGGCGTCTTACGAGCAGTACTTC. Together with reference TRBV19 and TRBJ2-7, the CDR3 gives the full variable domain: DGGITQSPKYLFRKEGQNVTLSCEQNLNHDAMYWYRQDPGQGLRLIYYSQIVNDFQKGDIAEGYSVSREKKESFPLTVTSAQKNPTAFYLCASSDGGASYEQYFGPGTRLTVT.

CDR3 bases: TGTGCCAGCAGTCCTCGGTCAGGCTACGAGCAGTACTTC. Translation: CASSPRSGYEQYF. The genes are TRBV5-6 and TRBJ2-7; D unresolved. The CDR3 extends over 13 amino acids. V was shortened by 5 bases and J by 3 bases, with 12 bases between the two germline ends. The germline V gene has CDR1 SGHDT and CDR2 YYEEEE. The whole variable domain, remainder taken from reference TRBV5-6 and TRBJ2-7, is DAGVTQSPTHLIKTRGQQVTLRCSPKSGHDTVSWYQQALGQGPQFIFQYYEEEERQRGNFPDRFSGHQFPNYSSELNVNALLLGDSALYLCASSPRSGYEQYFGPGTRLTVT.

The chain joins TRBV9 to TRBJ1-6, with D tentatively TRBD1 (5 bases). The length of the CDR3 is 15 residues. CDR1 and CDR2 (germline): SGDLS, YYNGEE. Trimming cost V 4 bases and J 1 base, with 9 bases left between them. CDR3 sequence: CASSTGGSYNSPLHF. CDR3 coding DNA: TGTGCCAGCAGCACCGGGGGATCCTATAATTCACCCCTCCACTTT.

This clone was observed a few times. V is TRBV28 and J is TRBJ1-4; 9 bases align to TRBD1. The CDR3 has 15 residues. After removal of 1 base from V and 4 bases from J, the junction contained 1 base not matched to a gene. Germline loops: CDR1 MDHEN, CDR2 SYDVKM. CDR3 in DNA: TGTGCCAGCAGTTTATCGACAGGGGGTAATGAAAAACTGTTTTTT. It codes for CASSLSTGGNEKLFF.

The chain is built from TRBV7-3 and TRBJ2-1; TRBD2 agrees at 10 bases. CDR1 is SGHTA, CDR2 FQGTGA, per germline. The CDR3 consists of 16 residues. Unmatched junction bases numbered 6, after V lost 4 bases and J lost 3 bases. CDR3 protein: CASSSPGLANYNEQFF. Here the CDR3 DNA reads TGTGCCAGCAGCTCGCCGGGACTAGCGAACTACAATGAGCAGTTCTTC.

The chain is built from TRBV6-6 and TRBJ1-3; D call uncertain. Germline V CDR1 and CDR2: MNHNY, SVGAGI (reference sequence). The CDR3 runs to 13 residues. V shed 7 bases and J shed 9 bases, with 16 bases lying between them. CDR3 nucleotides: TGTGCCAGCAAAAAGACTAGCGCGTCCACCATATATTTT. Translation: CASKKTSASTIYF.

The chain recombines TRBV4-1 with TRBJ1-5, with D possibly matching TRBD1 (5 bases). V lost 0 bases to trimming and J lost 5 bases, with 11 bases between them. The CDR3 covers 15 residues. Germline-derived CDR1 and CDR2 are MGHRA and YSYEKL. CDR3 DNA sequence: TGCGCCAGCAGCCAAGATGGGGCAGGTGATCAGCCCCAGCATTTT. This codes for CASSQDGAGDQPQHF.

The chain joins TRBV7-9 to TRBJ1-2; 7 bases map to TRBD1. Germline CDR1 is SEHNR and CDR2 is FQNEAQ (reference sequence). The CDR3 length is 14 residues. V gave up 5 bases and J gave up 4 bases; unmatched junction bases: 7. CDR3 region: CASSAYDRAYGYTF. The CDR3 DNA reads as TGTGCCAGCAGCGCATATGACAGGGCCTATGGCTACACCTTC.

The sample holds one count of this clone. V gene TRBV7-9 combines with J gene TRBJ1-2; 8 bases are shared with TRBD1. V was clipped by 5 bases and J by 2 bases; unmatched bases: 7. The CDR3 is 15 residues long. The V gene's germline CDR1 is SEHNR and CDR2 FQNEAQ (reference sequence). CDR3: CASSPSGGNNYGYTF. The CDR3 DNA reads TGTGCCAGCAGCCCGTCAGGGGGCAACAACTATGGCTACACCTTC.

This chain joins TRBV10-3 and TRBJ1-1; TRBD1 matches 8 bases. With V trimmed by 0 bases and J by 4 bases, 4 bases remained unmatched. The CDR3 totals 15 residues. Germline V CDR1 and CDR2: ENHRY, SYGVKD. The CDR3 DNA reads as TGTGCCATCAGTGAGTCAAGGACAGGGCGCACTGAAGCTTTCTTT. It codes for CAISESRTGRTEAFF.

The V call is TRBV20-1, the J call TRBJ1-5; 7 bases are shared with TRBD1. The germline V gene encodes CDR1 DFQATT and CDR2 SNEGSKA (reference sequence). This CDR3 contains 10 residues. Trimming cost V 6 bases and J 10 bases; bases outside gene matches: 3. The CDR3 loop reads CSADRDPQHF. DNA of the CDR3: TGCAGTGCAGACAGGGACCCCCAGCATTTT.

V and J are TRBV5-1 and TRBJ2-2, with unresolved D. Germline V lookup: CDR1 SGHRS, CDR2 YFSETQ. Trimming removed 0 bases from V and 3 bases from J, with 9 bases in between. The CDR3 has 15 amino acids. CDR3 DNA sequence: TGCGCCAGCAGCTTGGACACTATATACACCGGGGAGCTGTTTTTT. Translating it yields CASSLDTIYTGELFF.

This clone was detected only once. The chain is built from TRBV4-2 and TRBJ2-3; D is ambiguous. V was pared by 0 bases and J by 7 bases, with 17 bases between. The CDR3 spans 16 residues. CDR1 and CDR2 from the germline V gene are LGHNA and YNFKEQ. The CDR3 coding sequence is TGTGCCAGCAGCCAAGATCTCGGAGCAACGAAAAATACGCAGTATTTT. Translated: CASSQDLGATKNTQYF.

This chain connects TRBV5-1 to TRBJ2-2; D ambiguous. Germline assignment: CDR1 SGHRS and CDR2 YFSETQ. V shed 3 bases and J shed 4 bases, with 13 bases lying between them. The CDR3 contains 15 residues. CDR3 DNA: TGCGCCAGCAGCTCGTTGGTGGCACGCACCGGGGAGCTGTTTTTT. The encoded protein is CASSSLVARTGELFF. The full variable domain, its missing parts supplied by reference TRBV5-1 and TRBJ2-2, is KAGVTQTPRYLIKTRGQQVTLSCSPISGHRSVSWYQQTPGQGLQFLFEYFSETQRNKGNFPGRFSGRQFSNSRSEMNVSTLELGDSALYLCASSSLVARTGELFFGEGSRLTVL.

CDR3 loop: CASSRGGPDSGANVLTF. DNA of the CDR3: TGTGCCAGCAGCCGGGGGGGACCGGACTCTGGGGCCAACGTCCTGACTTTC. This rearrangement joins TRBV7-9 to TRBJ2-6; 8 nucleotides line up with TRBD2. The CDR3 has 17 amino acids. Germline V lookup: CDR1 SEHNR, CDR2 FQNEAQ (reference sequence). Trimming cost V 5 bases and J 0 bases; bases outside gene matches: 6.

This chain's CDR3 is CASTRDRGNTEAFF. The CDR3, as DNA: TGTGCCAGCACTCGGGACAGGGGAAACACTGAAGCTTTCTTT. This rearrangement joins TRBV6-5 to TRBJ1-1; TRBD1 agrees at 10 bases. Germline loops: CDR1 MNHEY, CDR2 SVGAGI. This CDR3 region has 14 residues. With 7 bases clipped from V and 2 bases from J, the junction kept 4 bases outside the gene matches.

The rearrangement uses TRBV7-2 and TRBJ2-1, with TRBD2 matching 12 bases. This CDR3 region has 15 residues. Germline V gene data show CDR1 as SGHTA and CDR2 as FQGNSA. With 5 bases clipped from V and 6 bases from J, the junction kept 5 bases outside the gene matches. CDR3 sequence: CASSLTSGGINEQFF. The CDR3 DNA reads as TGTGCCAGCAGCCTGACTAGCGGGGGAATCAATGAGCAGTTCTTC.

The J gene is TRBJ2-1, the V gene TRBV27, with 12 bases that match TRBD2. The trim removed 6 bases at V and 7 bases at J, leaving 7 bases unmatched. Germline V gene lookup returns CDR1 MNHEY and CDR2 SMNVEV (reference sequence). This CDR3 has 15 amino acids. Here the CDR3 DNA reads TGTGCCAGCAGCCCCGGACTAGCGGGGTTAAATGAGCAGTTCTTC. As protein: CASSPGLAGLNEQFF.

The gene calls are TRBV11-3 and TRBJ2-2; D may be TRBD1 (6 bases). V dropped 4 bases and J dropped 0 bases, with 12 bases sitting between them. The CDR3 runs 16 residues. Looked up from germline, CDR1 is SGHNT and CDR2 is YENEEA. CDR3 sequence reads: CASSSMGHANTGELFF. In nucleotides, the CDR3 is TGTGCCAGCAGCTCGATGGGACATGCGAACACCGGGGAGCTGTTTTTT.

The chain joins TRBV7-3 to TRBJ2-5, with 12 bases matching TRBD1. The V gene's germline CDR1 is SGHTA and CDR2 FQGTGA. J lost 5 bases, V lost 2 bases, and 12 bases had no gene match. The CDR3 length is 18 residues. As DNA, the CDR3 is TGTGCCAGCAGCTTAGGCCCGGGACAGGGGGCTTTGGCGGAGACCCAGTACTTC. Protein product: CASSLGPGQGALAETQYF.

The V call is TRBV11-1, the J call TRBJ1-6; D is possibly TRBD1 (5 bases). The V gene lost 3 bases and the J gene lost 7 bases, with 16 bases spanning the gap. Germline V gene sequence: CDR1 SGHAT, CDR2 FQDESV (reference sequence). The CDR3 runs to 16 residues. The CDR3: CASSFRPAGQNSPLHF. In DNA, the CDR3 is TGTGCCAGCAGCTTTCGCCCCGCGGGGCAGAATTCACCCCTCCACTTT.

The sample holds a few counts of this clone. The J gene is TRBJ1-1, the V gene TRBV19; no firm D call. The length of the CDR3 is 12 residues. V gave up 4 bases and J gave up 1 base, with 4 bases separating them. Germline loops: CDR1 LNHDA, CDR2 SQIVND (reference sequence). Written as DNA, the CDR3 is TGTGCCAGTAGTAGACAGAACACTGAAGCTTTCTTT. Amino acid sequence: CASSRQNTEAFF.